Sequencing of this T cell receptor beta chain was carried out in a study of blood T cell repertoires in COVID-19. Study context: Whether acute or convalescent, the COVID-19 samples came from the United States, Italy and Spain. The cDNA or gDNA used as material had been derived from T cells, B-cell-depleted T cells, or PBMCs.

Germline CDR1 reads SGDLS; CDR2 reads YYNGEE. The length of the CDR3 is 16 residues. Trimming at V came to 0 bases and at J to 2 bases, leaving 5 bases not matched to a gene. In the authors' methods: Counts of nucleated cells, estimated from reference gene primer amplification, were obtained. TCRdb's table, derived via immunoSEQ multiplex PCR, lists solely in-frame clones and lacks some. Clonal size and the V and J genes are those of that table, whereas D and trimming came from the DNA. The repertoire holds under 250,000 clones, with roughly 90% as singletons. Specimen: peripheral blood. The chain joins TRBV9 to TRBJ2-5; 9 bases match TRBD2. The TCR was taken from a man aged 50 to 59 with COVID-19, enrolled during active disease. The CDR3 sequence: CASSVDSGGPQETQYF. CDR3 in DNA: TGTGCCAGCAGCGTAGATAGCGGGGGACCTCAAGAGACCCAGTACTTC.